Each of the 21 T cell receptor beta chains below was sequenced from the same sample in a study of vaccination and CD4 T cells after COVID-19. No antigens are known for them. Treatment defined: roughly 11-day PBMC culture with coronavirus spike peptide pools or control peptides (ViraFEST assay). An Oncomine TCR Beta short-read assay was used to sequence the DNA from cultured CD4+ T cells. One entry per CDR3 protein, called by TCRdb with MiXCR from the PCR reads. The sample yields fewer than 12,000 distinct CDR3 sequences, around a third seen once. Sequenced material: CD4+ T cells from blood, cultured in vitro. These receptors were taken from a human donor who had recovered from COVID-19.

The chain links TRBV15 to TRBJ1-3; D unresolved. Germline loops: CDR1 LNHNV, CDR2 YYDKDF (reference sequence). The CDR3 has 15 residues. V lost 0 bases to trimming and J lost 1 base, with 7 bases between them. As DNA, the CDR3 is TGTGCCACCAGCAGAGATCCGGGGTCTGGAAACACCATATATTTT. Its protein product is CATSRDPGSGNTIYF.

This clonotype was seen a handful of times. This sequence joins TRBV7-6 and TRBJ2-7; a possible D gene is TRBD2 (5 bases). The CDR3 covers 15 residues. Looked up from germline, CDR1 is SGHVS and CDR2 is FNYEAQ. Trimming took off 1 base at V and 0 bases at J, with 10 bases between the two ends. Here the CDR3 reads CASSLVAGPSYEQYF. CDR3 nucleotide sequence: TGTGCCAGCAGCTTAGTGGCGGGCCCCTCCTACGAGCAGTACTTC.

This clonotype was observed a handful of times. The chain couples TRBV7-2 to TRBJ2-2; tentative D call: TRBD2 (6 bases). There are 17 residues in the CDR3. The germline V and J ends were trimmed by 2 bases and 5 bases, with 18 bases remaining between them. Germline values: CDR1 SGHTA, CDR2 FQGNSA. The CDR3 DNA sequence: TGTGCCAGCAGCTTATTAGGGACTTCACAGATTACCGGGGAGCTGTTTTTT. Encoded protein: CASSLLGTSQITGELFF.

The rearrangement joins TRBV7-9 to TRBJ2-1; the match to TRBD2 covers 7 bases. The V gene's germline CDR1 is SEHNR and CDR2 FQNEAQ (reference sequence). This CDR3 is 15 amino acids long. J gave up 0 bases and V 5 bases, and 4 bases lay outside the gene matches. The CDR3 protein is CASSPGGGSYNEQFF. The CDR3 nucleotides read TGTGCCAGCAGCCCTGGGGGGGGCTCCTACAATGAGCAGTTCTTC.

By share of the sample, this clonotype is medium-sized. The chain joins TRBV6-1 to TRBJ1-2; D is ambiguous. The V end lost 10 bases, the J end lost 0 bases, and 12 bases lay between the germline ends. Germline-derived CDR1 and CDR2 are MNHNS and SASEGT. The CDR3 runs to 13 residues. The CDR3: CAIRRHANYGYTF. DNA of the CDR3: TGTGCCATCCGGCGGCACGCTAACTATGGCTACACCTTC.

The chain has TRBV6-2 or TRBV6-3 and TRBJ1-1; D might be TRBD1 (6 bases). The germline CDR1 and CDR2 sequences are MNHEY and SVGEGT. The CDR3 loop spans 15 amino acids. Deletions cut 1 base from V and 2 bases from J, with 11 bases between. The CDR3 here is CASSYLRRGNTEAFF. The CDR3 nucleotides are TGTGCCAGCAGTTACTTGCGCAGGGGAAACACTGAAGCTTTCTTT.

CDR3 coding DNA: TGTGCCACCAGTGATTTCGGCATTCGGGAGCTGTTTTTT. This gives the protein CATSDFGIRELFF. The chain combines TRBV24-1 with TRBJ2-2; D call uncertain. The CDR3 runs 13 residues. V lost 1 base and J 9 bases, leaving 8 bases between the germline ends. CDR1 KGHDR and CDR2 SFDVKD come from the germline V gene.

The V gene is TRBV6-2 or TRBV6-3, the J gene TRBJ2-1, with D maybe TRBD1 (6 bases). Germline values: CDR1 MNHEY, CDR2 SVGEGT. CDR3 size: 13 residues. Trimming shortened V by 2 bases and J by 9 bases, and 11 bases separated the two germline ends. This chain's CDR3 is CASSYPQGSEQFF. In DNA form, the CDR3 reads TGTGCCAGCAGTTACCCACAGGGTAGTGAGCAGTTCTTC.

This clonotype was recorded a few times. V gene TRBV6-2 or TRBV6-3 combines with J gene TRBJ2-3; D is uncertain. CDR3 length: 13 amino acids. Germline V gene sequence: CDR1 MNHEY, CDR2 SVGEGT. V dropped 5 bases and J dropped 1 base, with 7 bases sitting between them. The CDR3 DNA sequence: TGTGCCAGCAGTCGGGTCGGCACAGATACGCAGTATTTT. It encodes CASSRVGTDTQYF.

This clonotype was seen a handful of times. The J gene is TRBJ1-1, the V gene TRBV12-3 or TRBV12-4; D gene ambiguous. The CDR3 extends over 12 amino acids. Trimming took off 7 bases at V and 10 bases at J, with 16 bases between the two ends. The CDR3 DNA is TGTGCCAGCACCCCCGGCCGGGGTGGAGCTTTCTTT. Translated: CASTPGRGGAFF.

The sample holds a few counts of this clonotype. The J gene is TRBJ2-7, the V gene TRBV2; 7 nucleotides line up with TRBD2. Germline CDR1 is SNHLY and CDR2 is FYNNEI. V lost 4 bases, J lost 8 bases, and 8 bases stayed unmatched. The CDR3 totals 13 residues. The CDR3 here is CASSGGEGKKQYF. CDR3 nucleotides: TGTGCCAGCAGTGGAGGGGAGGGAAAGAAGCAGTACTTC.

This clonotype has only a few counts. This chain uses TRBV7-9 with TRBJ2-7; no reliable D call. With 4 bases removed from V and 4 bases from J, the gap between germline ends came to 8 bases. In germline, CDR1 is SEHNR, CDR2 FQNEAQ (reference sequence). This CDR3 contains 12 residues. CDR3 amino acids: CASSSTLYEQYF. DNA for the CDR3: TGTGCCAGCAGCTCGACACTTTACGAGCAGTACTTC.

This clonotype showed up just a few times. The chain couples TRBV7-2 to TRBJ2-7; 13 positions match TRBD2. The CDR3 has 17 amino acids. J lost 2 bases, V lost 4 bases, and 8 bases had no gene match. Germline-derived CDR1 and CDR2 are SGHTA and FQGNSA. CDR3 DNA: TGTGCCAGCAGCTCCTCCGGGACTAGCGGGGTGACCTACGAGCAGTACTTC. Protein: CASSSSGTSGVTYEQYF.

This sequence joins TRBV11-2 and TRBJ2-1; no firm D call. Trimming cost V 1 base and J 4 bases, with 2 bases left between them. CDR3 length: 12 residues. Germline V CDR1 and CDR2: SGHAT, FQNNGV. The CDR3 DNA is TGTGCCAGCAGCTTAGCTTACAATGAGCAGTTCTTC. Translation gives CASSLAYNEQFF.

This clonotype was detected a few times. This sequence joins TRBV7-2 and TRBJ1-5; D unresolved. The germline V gene encodes CDR1 SGHTA and CDR2 FQGNSA. CDR3 size: 13 residues. V lost 2 bases to trimming and J lost 4 bases, with 6 bases between them. In nucleotides, the CDR3 is TGTGCCAGCAGCTTAAGAGCTAATCAGCCCCAGCATTTT. Residues: CASSLRANQPQHF.

This chain joins TRBV24-1 and TRBJ2-5; D may be TRBD1 (6 bases). Trimming pared 6 bases from V and 3 bases from J, leaving 7 bases between. Germline CDR1 reads KGHDR; CDR2 reads SFDVKD. The length of the CDR3 is 12 residues. CDR3: CATSKGEETQYF. Written as DNA, the CDR3 is TGTGCCACCAGTAAGGGGGAAGAGACCCAGTACTTC.

The gene calls are TRBV11-3 and TRBJ1-1; D unclear. This CDR3 region has 12 residues. Germline CDR1 reads SGHNT; CDR2 reads YENEEA. V shed 8 bases and J shed 11 bases, with 18 bases lying between them. CDR3 in DNA: TGTGCCAGCGCACCAGCCGGTGGGAGGGCTTTCTTT. It yields the protein CASAPAGGRAFF.

This clonotype appeared a few times. This chain links TRBV10-3 with TRBJ1-1, with a possible D match to TRBD1 (6 bases). V lost 2 bases and J lost 8, with 12 bases in between. This CDR3 is built from 13 residues. Germline V gene data show CDR1 as ENHRY and CDR2 as SYGVKD. CDR3 in amino acids: CAISETRTGEAFF. For the CDR3, the DNA is TGTGCCATCAGTGAGACACGAACAGGGGAAGCTTTCTTT.

In its sample, this clonotype was seen a few times. The genes are TRBV7-8 and TRBJ2-3, with no clear D. Germline lookup yields CDR1 SGHVS and CDR2 FQNEAQ. This CDR3 contains 14 residues. Trimming removed 6 bases at V and 5 bases at J, with 15 bases between. CDR3 in amino acids: CASREWPLEDTQYF. The CDR3 DNA sequence: TGTGCCAGCAGAGAGTGGCCCCTGGAAGATACGCAGTATTTT.

This chain connects TRBV7-9 to TRBJ2-1, with a tentative D call TRBD1 (5 bases). This CDR3 is built from 13 residues. Looked up from germline, CDR1 is SEHNR and CDR2 is FQNEAQ (reference sequence). Trimming left V 8 bases short and J 7 bases short, with 15 bases between. The CDR3 sequence is CASQGSPQNEQFF. CDR3 coding DNA: TGTGCCAGCCAGGGATCTCCGCAGAATGAGCAGTTCTTC.

The V gene is TRBV18, the J gene TRBJ2-3, with D possibly called TRBD1 or TRBD2 (6 bases each). V was clipped by 3 bases and J by 0 bases, with 10 bases between them. The CDR3 extends over 15 amino acids. CDR1 and CDR2 (germline): KGHSH, LQKENI. The CDR3 loop is CASSPRDTSTDTQYF. The CDR3, as DNA: TGTGCCAGCTCACCGCGGGACACCAGCACAGATACGCAGTATTTT.